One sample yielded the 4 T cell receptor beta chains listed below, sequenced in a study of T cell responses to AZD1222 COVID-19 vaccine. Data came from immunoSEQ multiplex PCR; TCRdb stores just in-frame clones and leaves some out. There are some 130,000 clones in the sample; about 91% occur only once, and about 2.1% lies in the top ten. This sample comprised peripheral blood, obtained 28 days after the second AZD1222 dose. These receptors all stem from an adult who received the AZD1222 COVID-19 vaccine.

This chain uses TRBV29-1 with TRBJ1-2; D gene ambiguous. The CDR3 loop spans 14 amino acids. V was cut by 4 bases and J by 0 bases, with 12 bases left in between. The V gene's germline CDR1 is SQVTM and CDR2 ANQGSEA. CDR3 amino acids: CSVGETSPNYGYTF. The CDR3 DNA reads TGCAGCGTTGGAGAGACATCCCCTAACTATGGCTACACCTTC.

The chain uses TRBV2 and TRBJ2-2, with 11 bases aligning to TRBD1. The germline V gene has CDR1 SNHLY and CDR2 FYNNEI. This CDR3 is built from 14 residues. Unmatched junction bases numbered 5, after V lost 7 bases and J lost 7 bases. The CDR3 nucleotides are TGTGCCAGCACCGGACAGGGGGCTAACGGGGAGCTGTTTTTT. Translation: CASTGQGANGELFF. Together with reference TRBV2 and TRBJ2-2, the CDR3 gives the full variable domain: EPEVTQTPSHQVTQMGQEVILRCVPISNHLYFYWYRQILGQKVEFLVSFYNNEISEKSEIFDDQFSVERPDGSNFTLKIRSTKLEDSAMYFCASTGQGANGELFFGEGSRLTVL.

This CDR3 reads CATDRGQQQYEQYF. In nucleotides, the CDR3 is TGTGCCACGGATAGGGGACAGCAGCAATACGAGCAGTACTTC. The V and J genes are TRBV10-3 and TRBJ2-7, with 7 bases lining up with TRBD1. The CDR3 covers 14 residues. Per the germline V gene, CDR1 is ENHRY and CDR2 is SYGVKD. Unmatched junction bases numbered 13, after V lost 10 bases and J lost 4 bases.

The CDR3 DNA follows: TGTGCCAGCAGCAAAGACTCCCACAGAGATTACGAGCAGTACGTC. This codes for CASSKDSHRDYEQYV. The chain employs TRBV21-1 and TRBJ2-7; TRBD1 was called by the table and not checked on the DNA. TRBV21-1 is termed a pseudogene. The CDR3 consists of 15 residues.